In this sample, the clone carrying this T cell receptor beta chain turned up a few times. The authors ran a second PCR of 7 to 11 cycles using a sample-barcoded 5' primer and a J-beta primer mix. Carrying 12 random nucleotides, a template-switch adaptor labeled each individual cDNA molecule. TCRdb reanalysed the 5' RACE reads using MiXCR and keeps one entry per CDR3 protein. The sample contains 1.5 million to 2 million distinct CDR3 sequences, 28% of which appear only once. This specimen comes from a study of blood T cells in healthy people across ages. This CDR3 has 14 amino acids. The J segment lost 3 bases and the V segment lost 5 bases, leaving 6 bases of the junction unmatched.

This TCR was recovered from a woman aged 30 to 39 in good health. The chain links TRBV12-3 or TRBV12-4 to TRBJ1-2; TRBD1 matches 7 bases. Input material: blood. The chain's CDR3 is CASSADDRDYGYTF. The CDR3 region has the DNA TGTGCCAGCAGTGCTGACGACAGGGACTATGGCTACACCTTC.